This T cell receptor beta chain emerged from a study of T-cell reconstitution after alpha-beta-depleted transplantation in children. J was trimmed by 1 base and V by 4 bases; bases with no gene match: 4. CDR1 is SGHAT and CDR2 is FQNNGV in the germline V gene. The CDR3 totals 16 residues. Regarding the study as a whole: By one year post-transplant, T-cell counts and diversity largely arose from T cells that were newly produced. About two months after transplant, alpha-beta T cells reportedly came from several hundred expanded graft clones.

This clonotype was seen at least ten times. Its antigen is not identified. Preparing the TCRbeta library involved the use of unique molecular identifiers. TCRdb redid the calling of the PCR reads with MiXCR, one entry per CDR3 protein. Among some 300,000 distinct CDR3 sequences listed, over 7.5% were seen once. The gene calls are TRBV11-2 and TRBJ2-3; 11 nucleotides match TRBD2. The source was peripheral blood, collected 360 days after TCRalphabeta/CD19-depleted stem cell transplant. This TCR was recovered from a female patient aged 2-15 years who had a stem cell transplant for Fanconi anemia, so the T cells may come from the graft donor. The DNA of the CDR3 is TGTGCCAGCAGCTACCGGGGACTAGCGGGCACAGATACGCAGTATTTT. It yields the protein CASSYRGLAGTDTQYF.